This paragraph reports one T cell receptor beta chain. No antigen is known for it. Per-base qualities were not stored, and no clone one base away is much larger. Participants in the prospective study were enrolled through a virtual design, were aged about 18 to 100 years, and lived in roughly 26 United States geographic areas. In the prospective study, cohorts were assigned on the basis of participant-reported clinical history obtained from a screening survey and a study questionnaire. In the prospective study, whole blood, serum and a nasopharyngeal or oropharyngeal swab were collected from each participant by mobile phlebotomists. Additional blood draws and questionnaires over a 2-month period could optionally be provided by prospective study participants. Before DNA extraction, blood samples from the prospective study were shipped at room temperature or frozen. TCRbeta CDR3 regions were amplified from genomic DNA using the immunoSEQ Assay, a bias-controlled multiplex PCR. Processing in the source paper ran as follows. Nucleated cell counts per sample were estimated from amplification of reference gene primers within the assay. To quantify the absolute abundance of each unique TCRbeta CDR3 rearrangement, sequence reads were collapsed and filtered. For each sample, productive Simpson clonality was calculated as the square root of Simpson's diversity index across productive rearrangements. In its TCRdb copy, this immuneACCESS table keeps in-frame sequences only and misses some clones. Where compared with another copy, unresolved V genes explain less than half of these, and the others have no known cause. That table gives V, J and clone size, and the DNA gave D and trimming. The sample table records approximately 330,000 clones; 70% to 90% of these occur just once. The ten largest make up roughly 4% of the sample.

This record belongs to a study of blood T cell repertoires in COVID-19 (dated by TCRdb to the early 2020s). In the study overall: Samples from collaborators originated in the United States, Italy and Spain and spanned both the acute and convalescent phases of COVID-19. The prospective study material was composed of cDNA or gDNA derived from T cells, B-cell-depleted T cells, or PBMCs. Subjects who had been exposed to COVID-19, were actively infected with it, or had recovered from it provided the deeply sampled blood TCRbeta repertoires that made up the dataset. A freely available public database, intended as a resource for researchers studying the immune response to SARS-CoV-2, is where the repertoires were released. Samples came from the ongoing ImmuneRACE study (first 160 participants) plus 1,254 subjects from 6 global collaborators. The sample metadata nearly always contained a de-identified subject ID, COVID-19 status, age in years and sex. Where available, HLA class I and class II types were obtained from metadata supplied by the sample provider rather than from assay-based typing. Results the study describes overall, beyond this receptor: The quantity of clinical and demographic metadata differed by source and by participant and was supplied without curation.

The CDR3 starts with the cysteine, ends with the phenylalanine, and has 14 residues. Here the CDR3 DNA is all that survives: 42 bases in frame from base 1. The V and J ends are trimmed by 1 base and 3 bases, leaving 11 bases between them. The germline V gene provides CDR1 SGHDT and CDR2 YYEEEE. This TCR derives from a woman in her 40s with acute COVID-19. The rearranged chain carries TRBV5-6 and TRBJ2-7, with the D gene not confidently named. Sequencing was performed on PBMCs or T cells enriched from blood (not recorded which). The DNA sequence reads TGTGCCAGCAGCTTGTTTCAGAAATACTACGAGCAGTACTTC. Translated, it gives CASSLFQKYYEQYF. The variable domain in full, with residues beyond the CDR3 obtained from the reference TRBV5-6 and TRBJ2-7 genes, is DAGVTQSPTHLIKTRGQQVTLRCSPKSGHDTVSWYQQALGQGPQFIFQYYEEEERQRGNFPDRFSGHQFPNYSSELNVNALLLGDSALYLCASSLFQKYYEQYFGPGTRLTVT.